The text below deals with one T cell receptor (beta chain). The sample comes from a study of cytomegalovirus exposure and HLA in healthy donors. The PCR used 60 Vbeta and 13 Jbeta primers. The protocol was immunoSEQ multiplex PCR, while the TCRdb copy is restricted to in-frame clones and leaves out a portion. The sample yields some 150,000 clones, 70% to 90% seen once. V lost 7 bases, J lost 0 bases, and 5 bases stayed unmatched. Germline values: CDR1 MNHNY, CDR2 SVGAGI (reference sequence). The CDR3 runs 14 residues. The material sequenced was PBMCs. This TCR was recovered from a woman in her thirties in good health and CMV-seropositive. This chain connects TRBV6-6 to TRBJ1-1; 7 bases are shared with TRBD1. CDR3: CASIPGTVNTEAFF. In nucleotides, the CDR3 is TGTGCCAGCATTCCAGGGACAGTGAACACTGAAGCTTTCTTT.